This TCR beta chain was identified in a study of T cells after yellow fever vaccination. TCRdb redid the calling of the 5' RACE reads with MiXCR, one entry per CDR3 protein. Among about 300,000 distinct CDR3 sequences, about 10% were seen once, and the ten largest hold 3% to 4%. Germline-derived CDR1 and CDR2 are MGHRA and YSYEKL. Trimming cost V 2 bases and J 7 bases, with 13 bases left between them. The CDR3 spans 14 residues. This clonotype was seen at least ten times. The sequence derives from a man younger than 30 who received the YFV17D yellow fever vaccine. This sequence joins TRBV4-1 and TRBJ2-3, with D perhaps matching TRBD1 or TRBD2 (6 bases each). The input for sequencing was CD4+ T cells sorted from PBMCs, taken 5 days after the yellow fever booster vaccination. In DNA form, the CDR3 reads TGCGCCAGCAGCCAACCGAGGGGGAGGAATACGCAGTATTTT. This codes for CASSQPRGRNTQYF.